This T cell receptor (beta chain) was profiled in a study of molecular identifiers for immune sequencing clone quantification. The use of previously described methods and listed TCR primers produced the bulk TCR libraries. TCRdb analysed the PCR reads with MiXCR anew, one entry per CDR3 protein. The sample shows around 480,000 distinct CDR3 sequences, about a quarter of them seen only once. This clonotype has more than one count but fewer than ten. This CDR3 contains 13 residues. Germline assignment: CDR1 MNHEY and CDR2 SMNVEV (reference sequence). Deletions cut 5 bases from V and 4 bases from J, with 12 bases between.

Material: naive CD8+ T cells from blood, with Jurkat cell RNA spiked in. Subset noted: FACS-sorted CD8+CD4-CCR7+CD45RA+ naive T cells. The receptor was isolated from a human donor in good health. Some libraries in this study had Jurkat cell RNA spiked in. This chain uses TRBV27 with TRBJ2-7, with D unclear. The CDR3 loop is CASSHQERYEQYF. In DNA, the CDR3 is TGTGCCAGCAGTCACCAGGAAAGGTACGAGCAGTACTTC.